This TCR beta chain appears in the sequencing data of a study of cytomegalovirus exposure and HLA in healthy donors. Findings and caveats of the study: Later work found most CMV-associated TCR beta chains apparently HLA-restricted. Overall, about 160 TCR beta chains were annotated as cytomegalovirus-associated.

It was with 60 Vbeta and 13 Jbeta primers that the PCR ran. Under the authors' procedure: Counted up in a later analysis, unique TCR beta chains came to about 80 million, with about 9.9 million shared. This table comes from immunoSEQ multiplex PCR, and its TCRdb copy is limited to in-frame clones, with some not included. The V and J calls and clone size come from that table; D and trimming were worked out from the DNA. The sample includes 90,000 to 100,000 clones, more than 70% seen only once; the top ten take about 20%. Points on this clone: Its antigen is still unknown.

This CDR3 contains 14 residues. CDR1 and CDR2 (germline): LNHDA, SQIVND (reference sequence). Trimming removed 5 bases from V and 2 bases from J; junction bases left unmatched: 5. The sample taken for sequencing was PBMCs. This receptor was obtained from a woman aged 60-75 years in good health and CMV-seropositive. The rearrangement uses TRBV19 and TRBJ2-7, with TRBD1 identical over 8 bases. The CDR3 bases are TGTGCCAGTAGTTCGGGACAGGTAACCTACGAGCAGTACTTC. Protein product: CASSSGQVTYEQYF.